A single sample gave rise to the 30 T cell receptor beta chains below, sequenced in a study of blood T cells in healthy people across ages. A second PCR of roughly 7 to 11 cycles used a sample-barcoded 5' primer and a J-beta primer mix. TCRdb re-called the 5' RACE reads through MiXCR, storing one row per CDR3 protein. The sample contains approximately 830,000 distinct CDR3 sequences, approximately 59% of which appear only once. The sample consisted of blood. These receptor sequences come from a man in his thirties or forties in good health.

The chain links TRBV20-1 to TRBJ2-4; no clear D gene. TRBJ2-5 matches the DNA end more closely, so the J call is doubtful. Germline assignment: CDR1 DFQATT and CDR2 SNEGSKA (reference sequence). There are 10 residues in the CDR3. The CDR3 region has the DNA TGCAGTGCTATCAAGCAGACCCAGTACTTC. This gives the protein CSAIKQTQYF.

This sequence joins TRBV12-3 or TRBV12-4 and TRBJ1-1, with no clear D. The CDR3 runs 15 residues. Trimming took off 1 base at V and 1 base at J, with 10 bases between the two ends. CDR3 protein: CASSLGVGGNTEAFF. The CDR3 DNA follows: TGTGCCAGCAGTTTAGGGGTGGGCGGGAACACTGAAGCTTTCTTT.

The chain carries TRBV9 and TRBJ2-1, with 7 bases matching TRBD2. CDR3 size: 16 residues. Trimming took 4 bases from V and 6 from J; bases not matched to a gene: 13. Germline V gene lookup returns CDR1 SGDLS and CDR2 YYNGEE. The DNA of the CDR3 is TGTGCCAGCAGCCGGGAGGCGACTAGTTCGGGCAATGAGCAGTTCTTC. This sequence encodes CASSREATSSGNEQFF. Based on the CDR3 plus reference TRBV9 and TRBJ2-1, the full variable domain is DSGVTQTPKHLITATGQRVTLRCSPRSGDLSVYWYQQSLDQGLQFLIQYYNGEERAKGNILERFSAQQFPDLHSELNLSSLELGDSALYFCASSREATSSGNEQFFGPGTRLTVL.

This clonotype was found a few times. The J gene is TRBJ2-7, the V gene TRBV10-3; D possibly corresponds to TRBD1 (5 bases). The CDR3 has 14 residues. The germline V and J ends were trimmed by 4 bases and 5 bases, with 15 bases remaining between them. Germline-derived CDR1 and CDR2 are ENHRY and SYGVKD. The CDR3, as DNA: TGTGCCATCAGTGGCAGGGTTGGGGTCAACGAGCAGTACTTC. Encoded protein: CAISGRVGVNEQYF.

V and J are TRBV5-1 and TRBJ1-6; 9 bases fit TRBD1. With 0 bases clipped from V and 7 bases from J, the junction kept 2 bases outside the gene matches. Germline assignment: CDR1 SGHRS and CDR2 YFSETQ. The CDR3 extends over 15 amino acids. The DNA of the CDR3 is TGCGCCAGCAGCTTGGATGGACAGGGGAATTCACCCCTCCACTTT. This encodes CASSLDGQGNSPLHF.

This clonotype was observed a few times. The rearrangement joins TRBV6-1 to TRBJ2-1; the D gene is possibly TRBD1 (6 bases). Trimming cost V 6 bases and J 5 bases, with 17 bases left between them. This CDR3 region has 15 residues. Germline V CDR1 and CDR2: MNHNS, SASEGT. The chain's CDR3 is CASSDRKTGHNEQFF. As DNA, the CDR3 is TGTGCCAGCAGCGACAGGAAAACCGGGCACAATGAGCAGTTCTTC.

In its sample, this clonotype was seen once. The chain links TRBV3-1 to TRBJ1-2, with D unclear. This CDR3 has 12 residues. Trimming took off 1 base at V and 9 bases at J, with 9 bases between the two ends. From germline, CDR1 is LGHDT and CDR2 YNNKEL (reference sequence). In DNA form, the CDR3 reads TGTGCCAGCAGCCAAGTTACAACTCGCTACACCTTC. Its translation: CASSQVTTRYTF.

This clonotype was found a few times. The J gene is TRBJ2-1, the V gene TRBV11-2; either TRBD1 or TRBD2 may supply D (7 bases each). The ends were cut back, 5 bases at V and 7 bases at J, with 15 bases in the middle. The CDR3 has 14 residues. CDR1 and CDR2 from the germline V gene are SGHAT and FQNNGV. In nucleotides, the CDR3 is TGTGCCAGCAGCGCAGGGGGGGTCAAGAATGAGCAGTTCTTC. Amino acids: CASSAGGVKNEQFF. Together with reference TRBV11-2 and TRBJ2-1, the CDR3 gives the full variable domain: EAGVAQSPRYKIIEKRQSVAFWCNPISGHATLYWYQQILGQGPKLLIQFQNNGVVDDSQLPKDRFSAERLKGVDSTLKIQPAKLEDSAVYLCASSAGGVKNEQFFGPGTRLTVL.

V and J are TRBV6-7 and TRBJ1-5; D unclear. TRBV6-7 is placed among ORFs of uncertain function. This CDR3 is 10 amino acids long. The CDR3 DNA is TGTTCCGGTAGCAATCAGCCCCAGCATTTT. This translates into CSGSNQPQHF.

This chain joins TRBV5-1 and TRBJ2-1; 11 bases fit TRBD2. V shed 0 bases and J 10 bases; nucleotides not matched to a gene: 9. CDR1 SGHRS and CDR2 YFSETQ come from the germline V gene. CDR3 length: 16 amino acids. The CDR3 nucleotides are TGCGCCAGCAGCTTGGCCGGTAGCGGGGGGGTTGGAGAGCAGTTCTTC. Protein product: CASSLAGSGGVGEQFF.

This chain links TRBV7-2 with TRBJ2-5; 7 bases agree with TRBD1. The CDR3 is made up of 14 amino acids. Germline trimming cut 4 bases from V and 5 bases from J; bases unmatched to any gene: 7. CDR1 is SGHTA, CDR2 FQGNSA, per germline. CDR3 sequence reads: CASSYRGQAETQYF. CDR3 DNA sequence: TGTGCCAGCAGCTACCGCGGACAGGCGGAGACCCAGTACTTC.

In its sample, this clonotype was seen a few times. CDR3 protein: CASSQGVGEQFF. The CDR3, as DNA: TGTGCCAGCAGCCAAGGTGTGGGTGAGCAGTTCTTC. The J gene is TRBJ2-1, the V gene TRBV3-1, with D unclear. CDR1 and CDR2 from the germline V gene are LGHDT and YNNKEL (reference sequence). V was shortened by 1 base and J by 9 bases, with 7 bases between the two germline ends. This CDR3 is 12 amino acids long.

The CDR3 spells CASSLRGVTDTQYF. Written as DNA, the CDR3 is TGTGCCAGCAGCTTGCGAGGGGTCACAGATACGCAGTATTTT. The chain combines TRBV7-8 with TRBJ2-3, with D perhaps given as TRBD1 or TRBD2 (5 bases each). Germline V gene sequence: CDR1 SGHVS, CDR2 FQNEAQ. This CDR3 contains 14 residues. V lost 3 bases and J lost 2, with 9 bases in between.

This clonotype appeared once. The chain couples TRBV6-2 or TRBV6-3 to TRBJ2-3; possibly TRBD2 for D (5 bases). Germline V gene sequence: CDR1 MNHEY, CDR2 SVGEGT. V was clipped by 6 bases and J by 2 bases, with 15 bases between them. This CDR3 contains 15 residues. CDR3 loop: CASSLERILTDTQYF. CDR3 in DNA: TGTGCCAGCAGCCTCGAGCGGATCCTCACAGATACGCAGTATTTT.

CDR3 DNA sequence: TGTGCCAGCAGCGTAGGGGGTCAGGCCCAAAACATTCAGTACTTC. Amino acids: CASSVGGQAQNIQYF. The V and J genes are TRBV9 and TRBJ2-4; D uncertain. The germline CDR1 and CDR2 sequences are SGDLS and YYNGEE. The CDR3 contains 15 residues. V lost 0 bases to trimming and J lost 5 bases, with 12 bases between them.

This clonotype was counted a single time. The CDR3 DNA reads TGTGCCAGCAGTTTATTATCTCGGCAACCGAGCAATCAGCCCCAGCATTTT. Its translation is CASSLLSRQPSNQPQHF. The chain is built from TRBV12-3 or TRBV12-4 and TRBJ1-5; the D is unclear. Trimming left V 2 bases short and J 1 base short, with 15 bases between. This CDR3 has 17 amino acids.

The genes are TRBV4-3 and TRBJ1-4, with D possibly TRBD1 on 5 matching bases. V was trimmed by 2 bases and J by 6 bases, leaving 16 bases between them. The CDR3 totals 16 residues. Looked up from germline, CDR1 is LGHNA and CDR2 is YSLEER. The chain's CDR3 is CASSQTPRAGDEKLFF. CDR3 in DNA: TGCGCCAGCAGCCAAACCCCCAGGGCGGGTGATGAAAAACTGTTTTTT.

V is TRBV3-1 and J is TRBJ2-6, with D unresolved. V lost 4 bases and J lost 2, with 6 bases in between. The CDR3 is 14 residues long. Per germline, CDR1 LGHDT and CDR2 YNNKEL (reference sequence). For the CDR3, the DNA is TGTGCCAGCAGCCCCAACCCTGGGGCCAACGTCCTGACTTTC. Translated, it gives CASSPNPGANVLTF.

The rearrangement links TRBV12-3 or TRBV12-4 to TRBJ2-5, with TRBD1 matching 7 bases. After removal of 4 bases from V and 3 bases from J, the junction contained 5 bases not matched to a gene. The CDR3 spans 14 residues. This CDR3 is CASSSTGTEETQYF. For the CDR3, the DNA is TGTGCCAGCAGTTCTACCGGGACAGAAGAGACCCAGTACTTC.

The CDR3 here is CASRPSGGAVYNEQFF. The CDR3 bases are TGTGCCAGCAGGCCGTCCGGGGGGGCCGTCTACAATGAGCAGTTCTTC. This rearrangement joins TRBV7-9 to TRBJ2-1; 8 positions agree with TRBD2. Germline V lookup: CDR1 SEHNR, CDR2 FQNEAQ (reference sequence). CDR3 length equals 16 residues. V gave up 6 bases and J gave up 3 bases; unmatched junction bases: 10.

A few counts support this clonotype. This rearrangement joins TRBV7-2 to TRBJ1-4, with a weak D call TRBD1 (6 bases). V was trimmed by 2 bases and J by 0 bases, leaving 10 bases between them. The CDR3 extends over 16 amino acids. CDR1 and CDR2 (germline): SGHTA, FQGNSA. This CDR3 reads CASSLRAGATNEKLFF. The CDR3 DNA is TGTGCCAGCAGCTTAAGGGCAGGGGCAACTAATGAAAAACTGTTTTTT.

The DNA for the CDR3 is TGCAGTGGAACTAGCGGGGCGCTTGATGGGCAGTACTTC. The encoded protein is CSGTSGALDGQYF. V usage is TRBV20-1 and J usage is TRBJ2-5; TRBD2 agrees at 10 bases. Germline assignment: CDR1 DFQATT and CDR2 SNEGSKA (reference sequence). The J segment lost 11 bases and the V segment lost 7 bases, leaving 13 bases of the junction unmatched. The CDR3 has 13 amino acids.

The chain carries TRBV7-2 and TRBJ1-6; D call uncertain. Germline CDR1 reads SGHTA; CDR2 reads FQGNSA. Trimming stripped 4 bases from V and 8 bases from J, with 12 bases between. CDR3 size: 14 residues. This CDR3 reads CASSSVGYDSPLHF. CDR3 in DNA: TGTGCCAGCAGCTCCGTGGGATATGATTCACCCCTCCACTTT.

The chain carries TRBV7-2 and TRBJ2-1; D not certain. The germline V gene has CDR1 SGHTA and CDR2 FQGNSA. Trimming removed 1 base at V and 4 bases at J, with 11 bases between. The CDR3 totals 15 residues. The CDR3 DNA reads TGTGCCAGCAGCTTAGATGGTTTACCTTACAATGAGCAGTTCTTC. As protein: CASSLDGLPYNEQFF. The complete variable domain, with remaining parts taken from reference TRBV7-2 and TRBJ2-1, reads GAGVSQSPSNKVTEKGKDVELRCDPISGHTALYWYRQSLGQGLEFLIYFQGNSAPDKSGLPSDRFSAERTGGSVSTLTIQRTQQEDSAVYLCASSLDGLPYNEQFFGPGTRLTVL.

V gene TRBV15 combines with J gene TRBJ1-6, with D possibly TRBD1 on 5 matching bases. The CDR3 extends over 16 amino acids. The germline CDR1 and CDR2 sequences are LNHNV and YYDKDF (reference sequence). Trimming cost V 0 bases and J 6 bases, with 12 bases left between them. The CDR3 DNA sequence: TGTGCCACCAGCAGAGATGGGGCAGCCTCTAATTCACCCCTCCACTTT. This gives the protein CATSRDGAASNSPLHF.

This clonotype was picked up a small number of times. The chain is built from TRBV27 and TRBJ2-3; TRBD2 aligns across 10 bases. J was trimmed by 4 bases and V by 10 bases; bases with no gene match: 8. This CDR3 has 14 residues. Looked up from germline, CDR1 is MNHEY and CDR2 is SMNVEV (reference sequence). The CDR3 loop reads CATGAGGLPDTQYF. CDR3 DNA sequence: TGTGCCACTGGAGCGGGGGGGCTTCCAGATACGCAGTATTTT.

As regards this clonotype: The junction shows a germline mismatch at one end, possibly a read error. The chain joins TRBV7-9 to TRBJ2-7; 10 nucleotides align to TRBD1. The CDR3 consists of 15 residues. The V gene's germline CDR1 is SEHNR and CDR2 FQNEAQ (reference sequence). The CDR3 spells CANSHGQGVSYEQYF. The CDR3 DNA is TGTGCCAACAGCCATGGACAGGGGGTCTCCTACGAGCAGTACTTC.

The J gene is TRBJ2-1, the V gene TRBV9; tentative D call: TRBD2 (7 bases). Germline assignment: CDR1 SGDLS and CDR2 YYNGEE. V was clipped by 2 bases and J by 8 bases, with 20 bases between them. This CDR3 contains 16 residues. CDR3 DNA sequence: TGTGCCAGCAGCGTGCGGGGGCAAATGGATGGGGATGAGCAGTTCTTC. Encoded protein: CASSVRGQMDGDEQFF.

This chain uses TRBV20-1 with TRBJ2-3; D is undetermined. Looked up from germline, CDR1 is DFQATT and CDR2 is SNEGSKA (reference sequence). Between the trimmed V and J ends, which lost 0 bases and 3 bases, there was a span of 13 bases. This CDR3 has 15 residues. CDR3 DNA: TGCAGTGCTAGAGATCCAGGAAAAGGGACAGATACGCAGTATTTT. It specifies CSARDPGKGTDTQYF.

V is TRBV29-1 and J is TRBJ2-3; the D gene could be TRBD1 or TRBD2 (6 bases each). Deletions cut 3 bases from V and 2 bases from J, with 9 bases between. Germline V lookup: CDR1 SQVTM, CDR2 ANQGSEA. This CDR3 contains 13 residues. The chain's CDR3 is CSVDRGHTDTQYF. In DNA, the CDR3 is TGCAGCGTTGATCGGGGGCACACAGATACGCAGTATTTT.